This T cell receptor (beta chain) was identified during a study of T cell changes during pregnancy in multiple sclerosis. The CDR3 has 14 residues. Germline loops: CDR1 MNHEY, CDR2 SMNVEV (reference sequence). Trimming removed 2 bases at V and 6 bases at J, with 11 bases between. Sequenced by immunoSEQ multiplex PCR; TCRdb stores in-frame clones only, minus some. The data show 33,000 or so clones, with 75% to 95% seen just once and approximately 4% held by the top ten. This TCR came from a female donor in good health, enrolled as a control in a pregnancy study. The input for sequencing was CD8+ T cells from peripheral blood mononuclear cells, taken in the second trimester of pregnancy. The chain has TRBV27 and TRBJ2-1; no clear D. The CDR3 spells CASSLGPPVNEQFF. For the CDR3, the DNA is TGTGCCAGCAGTTTAGGGCCTCCGGTCAATGAGCAGTTCTTC.